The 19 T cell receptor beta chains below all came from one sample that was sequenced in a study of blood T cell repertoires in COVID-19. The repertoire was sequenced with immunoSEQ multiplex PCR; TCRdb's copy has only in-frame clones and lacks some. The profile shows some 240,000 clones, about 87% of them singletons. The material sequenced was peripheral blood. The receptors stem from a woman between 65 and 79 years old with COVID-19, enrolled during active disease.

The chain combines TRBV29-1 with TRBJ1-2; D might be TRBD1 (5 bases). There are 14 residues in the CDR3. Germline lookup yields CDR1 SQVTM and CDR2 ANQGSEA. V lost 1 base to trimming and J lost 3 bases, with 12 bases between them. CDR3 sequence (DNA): TGCAGCGTTGAAGGGGGCGTTCGGTACTATGGCTACACCTTC. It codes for CSVEGGVRYYGYTF.

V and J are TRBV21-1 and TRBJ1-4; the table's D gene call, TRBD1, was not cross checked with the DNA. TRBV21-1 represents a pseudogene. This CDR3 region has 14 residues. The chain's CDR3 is CASSVNSGGEKLFF. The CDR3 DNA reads TGTGCCAGCAGCGTGAATTCAGGGGGCGAAAAACTGTTTTTT.

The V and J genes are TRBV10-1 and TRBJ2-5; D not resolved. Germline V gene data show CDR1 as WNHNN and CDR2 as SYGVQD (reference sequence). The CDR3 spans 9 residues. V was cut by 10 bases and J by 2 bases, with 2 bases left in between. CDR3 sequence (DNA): TGCGCCACACAAGAGACCCAGTACTTC. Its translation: CATQETQYF.

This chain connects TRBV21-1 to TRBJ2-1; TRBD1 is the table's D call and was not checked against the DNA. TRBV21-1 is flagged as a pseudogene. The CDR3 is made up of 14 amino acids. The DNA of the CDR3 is TGTGCCAGCAGCAGCCAGCAGGGGCGCGGTGAGCAGTTCTTC. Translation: CASSSQQGRGEQFF.

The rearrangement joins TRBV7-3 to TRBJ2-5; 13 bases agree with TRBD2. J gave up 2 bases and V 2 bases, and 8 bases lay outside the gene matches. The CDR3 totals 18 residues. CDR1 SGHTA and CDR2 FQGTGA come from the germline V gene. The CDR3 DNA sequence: TGTGCCAGCAGCTTAGGGACTAGCGGGGATTATAAACAAGAGACCCAGTACTTC. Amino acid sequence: CASSLGTSGDYKQETQYF. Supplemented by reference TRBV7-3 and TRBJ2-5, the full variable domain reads GAGVSQTPSNKVTEKGKYVELRCDPISGHTALYWYRQSLGQGPEFLIYFQGTGAADDSGLPNDRFFAVRPEGSVSTLKIQRTERGDSAVYLCASSLGTSGDYKQETQYFGPGTRLLVL.

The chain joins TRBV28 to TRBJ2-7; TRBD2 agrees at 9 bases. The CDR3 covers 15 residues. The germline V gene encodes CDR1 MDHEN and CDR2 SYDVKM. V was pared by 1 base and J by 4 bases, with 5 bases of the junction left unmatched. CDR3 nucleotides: TGTGCCAGCAGTTTATTGGGTAGCGGGAGTTACGAGCAGTACTTC. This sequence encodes CASSLLGSGSYEQYF.

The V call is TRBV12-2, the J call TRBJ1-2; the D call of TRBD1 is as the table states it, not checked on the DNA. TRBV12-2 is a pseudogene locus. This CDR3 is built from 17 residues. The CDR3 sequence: CASRLAHYRGRRYGYTF. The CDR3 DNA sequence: TGTGCAAGTCGCTTAGCCCACTACAGGGGGCGCCGCTATGGCTACACCTTC.

The CDR3 loop is CASSLATSGLNSYNEQFF. The CDR3 DNA is TGTGCCAGCAGCTTAGCGACTAGCGGGTTAAACTCCTACAATGAGCAGTTCTTC. The rearrangement uses TRBV11-2 and TRBJ2-1; 10 bases agree with TRBD2. V was clipped by 1 base and J by 0 bases; unmatched bases: 6. This CDR3 comprises 18 residues. Germline-derived CDR1 and CDR2 are SGHAT and FQNNGV.

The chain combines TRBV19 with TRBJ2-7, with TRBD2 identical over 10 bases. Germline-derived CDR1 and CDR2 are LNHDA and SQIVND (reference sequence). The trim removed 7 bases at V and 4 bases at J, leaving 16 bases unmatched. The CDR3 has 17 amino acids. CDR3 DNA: TGTGCCAGTACCAAAAAAAGTGGACTAGCGGCTTCATACGAGCAGTACTTC. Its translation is CASTKKSGLAASYEQYF.

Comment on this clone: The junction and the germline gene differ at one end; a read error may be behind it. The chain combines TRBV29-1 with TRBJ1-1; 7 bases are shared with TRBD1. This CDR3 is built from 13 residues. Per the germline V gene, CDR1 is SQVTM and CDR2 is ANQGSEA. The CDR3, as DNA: TGCAGCGTGGAAGTAACAGGGGACACTGAAGCTTTCTTT. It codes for CSVEVTGDTEAFF.

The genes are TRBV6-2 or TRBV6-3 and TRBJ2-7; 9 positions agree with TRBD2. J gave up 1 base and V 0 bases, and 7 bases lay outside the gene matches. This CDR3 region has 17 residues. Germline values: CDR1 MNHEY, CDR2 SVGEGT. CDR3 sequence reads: CASSYSSGSGSSYEQYF. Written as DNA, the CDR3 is TGTGCCAGCAGTTACTCTAGCGGGAGTGGTTCTTCCTACGAGCAGTACTTC.

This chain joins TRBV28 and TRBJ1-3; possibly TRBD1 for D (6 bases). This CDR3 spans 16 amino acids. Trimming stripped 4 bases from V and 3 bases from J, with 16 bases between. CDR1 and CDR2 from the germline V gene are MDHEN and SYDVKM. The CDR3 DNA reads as TGTGCCAGCAGTTCGCAGGGGATTGCGTATGGAAACACCATATATTTT. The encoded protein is CASSSQGIAYGNTIYF.

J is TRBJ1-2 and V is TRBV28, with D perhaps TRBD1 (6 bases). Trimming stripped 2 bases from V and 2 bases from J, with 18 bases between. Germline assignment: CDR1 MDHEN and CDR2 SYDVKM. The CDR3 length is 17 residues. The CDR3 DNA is TGTGCCAGCAGTTTACGCGGCAGGGGAACCCAAAACTATGGCTACACCTTC. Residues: CASSLRGRGTQNYGYTF.

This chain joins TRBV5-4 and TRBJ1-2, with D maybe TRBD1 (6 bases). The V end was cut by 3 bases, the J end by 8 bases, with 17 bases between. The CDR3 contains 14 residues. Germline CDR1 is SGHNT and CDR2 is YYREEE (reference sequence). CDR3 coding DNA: TGTGCCAGCAGCTCTAAGACAGGACCGGGGGGCTACACCTTC. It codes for CASSSKTGPGGYTF.

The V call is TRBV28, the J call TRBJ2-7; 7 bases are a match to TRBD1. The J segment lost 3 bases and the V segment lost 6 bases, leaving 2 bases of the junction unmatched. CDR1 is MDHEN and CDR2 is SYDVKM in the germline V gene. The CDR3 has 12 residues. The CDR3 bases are TGTGCCAGCAGGCGACAGGGCTACGAGCAGTACTTC. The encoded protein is CASRRQGYEQYF.

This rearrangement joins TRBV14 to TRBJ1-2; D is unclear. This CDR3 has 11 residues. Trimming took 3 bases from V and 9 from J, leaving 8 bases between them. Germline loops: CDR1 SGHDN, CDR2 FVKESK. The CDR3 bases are TGTGCCAGCAGCCAGTTCGGGAGCTACACCTTC. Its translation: CASSQFGSYTF.

CDR3 sequence: CSVKSTEAFF. The CDR3 coding sequence is TGCAGCGTTAAATCAACTGAAGCTTTCTTT. The chain links TRBV29-1 to TRBJ1-1; no firm D call. This CDR3 is 10 amino acids long. V was shortened by 5 bases and J by 5 bases, with 6 bases between the two germline ends. The germline CDR1 and CDR2 sequences are SQVTM and ANQGSEA.

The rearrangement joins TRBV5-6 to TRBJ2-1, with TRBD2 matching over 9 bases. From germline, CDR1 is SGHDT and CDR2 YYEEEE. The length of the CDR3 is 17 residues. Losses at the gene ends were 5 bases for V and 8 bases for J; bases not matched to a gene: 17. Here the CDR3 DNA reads TGTGCCAGCAGTCTGGTGCCGGGGGCGGGAGGGGCCGATGAGCAGTTCTTC. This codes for CASSLVPGAGGADEQFF. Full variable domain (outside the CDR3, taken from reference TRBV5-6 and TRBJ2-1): DAGVTQSPTHLIKTRGQQVTLRCSPKSGHDTVSWYQQALGQGPQFIFQYYEEEERQRGNFPDRFSGHQFPNYSSELNVNALLLGDSALYLCASSLVPGAGGADEQFFGPGTRLTVL.

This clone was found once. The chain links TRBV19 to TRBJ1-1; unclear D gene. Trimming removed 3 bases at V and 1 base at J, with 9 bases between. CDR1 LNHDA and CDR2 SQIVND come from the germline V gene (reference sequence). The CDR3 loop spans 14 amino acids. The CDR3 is CASSIPRQNTEAFF. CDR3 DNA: TGTGCCAGTAGTATTCCCCGACAGAACACTGAAGCTTTCTTT.